This T cell receptor beta chain is from a study of blood T cell repertoires in COVID-19. On the study more broadly: Acute and convalescent COVID-19 samples came from the United States, Italy and Spain.

Method: immunoSEQ multiplex PCR; TCRdb's copy keeps in-frame clones and lacks some. Of some 96,000 clones listed, about 84% are singletons. J gave up 7 bases and V 1 base, and 16 bases lay outside the gene matches. The CDR3 has 18 residues. CDR1 SGHTA and CDR2 FQGNSA come from the germline V gene. This rearrangement joins TRBV7-2 to TRBJ2-4; 7 bases line up with TRBD2. This sequence originates from a human donor in a cohort sampled during active COVID-19. Sequencing was performed on peripheral blood. CDR3 nucleotides: TGTGCCAGCAGCTTAGTATCCGGCGGGGGAGGTTTGATCAACATTCAGTACTTC. It translates to CASSLVSGGGGLINIQYF. Combining the CDR3 with reference TRBV7-2 and TRBJ2-4 gives the whole variable domain GAGVSQSPSNKVTEKGKDVELRCDPISGHTALYWYRQSLGQGLEFLIYFQGNSAPDKSGLPSDRFSAERTGGSVSTLTIQRTQQEDSAVYLCASSLVSGGGGLINIQYFGAGTRLSVL.